A single sample is the source of the 9 T cell receptor beta chains below, sequenced in a study of T cells in localized non-small cell lung cancer. Method: immunoSEQ multiplex PCR; TCRdb's copy keeps in-frame clones and lacks some. The repertoire holds approximately 41,000 clones, with 75% to 90% as singletons. The source material was peripheral blood mononuclear cells, sampled before any cancer treatment. Receptors originate from a male donor at least 60 years old with stage II lung adenocarcinoma.

The chain carries TRBV30 and TRBJ2-6; D unclear. Trimming shortened V by 2 bases and J by 2 bases, and 4 bases separated the two germline ends. From germline, CDR1 is GTSNPN and CDR2 SVGIG (reference sequence). The CDR3 length is 13 residues. CDR3 residues: CAWSHAGANVLTF. The DNA for the CDR3 is TGTGCCTGGAGTCATGCTGGGGCCAACGTCCTGACTTTC.

This clone was seen more than once but under ten times. The rearrangement joins TRBV5-1 to TRBJ2-1, with TRBD1 as a possible D gene (5 bases). CDR1 SGHRS and CDR2 YFSETQ come from the germline V gene. V was clipped by 1 base and J by 8 bases, with 10 bases between them. The CDR3 runs 13 residues. The CDR3 coding sequence is TGCGCCAGCAGCTTGCAGGGTACGGATGAGCAGTTCTTC. Encoded protein: CASSLQGTDEQFF.

This clone was counted a few times. V and J are TRBV5-1 and TRBJ1-4, with a weak D call TRBD1 (5 bases). CDR3 length: 17 residues. Trimming stripped 1 base from V and 3 bases from J, with 16 bases between. The germline V gene has CDR1 SGHRS and CDR2 YFSETQ. In DNA form, the CDR3 reads TGCGCCAGCAGCTTGAGAGTAGGATTGGGGGCTAATGAAAAACTGTTTTTT. This gives the protein CASSLRVGLGANEKLFF.

This sequence joins TRBV18 and TRBJ2-4; D ambiguous. Deletions cut 4 bases from V and 0 bases from J, with 13 bases between. Germline CDR1 KGHSH, CDR2 LQKENI. The CDR3 spans 16 residues. The DNA for the CDR3 is TGTGCCAGCTCACTCCGGAACACCTTAGCCAAAAACATTCAGTACTTC. This translates into CASSLRNTLAKNIQYF.

This chain uses TRBV28 with TRBJ2-2; possible D gene TRBD2, 6 bases. Germline assignment: CDR1 MDHEN and CDR2 SYDVKM. The V gene lost 6 bases and the J gene lost 3 bases, with 11 bases spanning the gap. The CDR3 covers 14 residues. In nucleotides, the CDR3 is TGTGCCAGCAGCCGTTCGGGGGACACCGGGGAGCTGTTTTTT. It encodes CASSRSGDTGELFF. The whole variable domain, filled in from reference TRBV28 and TRBJ2-2, reads DVKVTQSSRYLVKRTGEKVFLECVQDMDHENMFWYRQDPGLGLRLIYFSYDVKMKEKGDIPEGYSVSREKKERFSLILESASTNQTSMYLCASSRSGDTGELFFGEGSRLTVL.

The gene calls are TRBV7-2 and TRBJ2-1; D is perhaps TRBD2 (5 bases). Germline V gene data show CDR1 as SGHTA and CDR2 as FQGNSA. There are 16 residues in the CDR3. The V gene lost 2 bases and the J gene lost 3 bases, with 14 bases spanning the gap. CDR3 protein: CASSLRAQRSYNEQFF. As DNA, the CDR3 is TGTGCCAGCAGCTTAAGGGCGCAGCGGAGCTACAATGAGCAGTTCTTC.

This chain joins TRBV6-6 and TRBJ1-3, with D tentatively TRBD1 (6 bases). Deletions cut 6 bases from V and 0 bases from J, with 15 bases between. This CDR3 spans 16 amino acids. CDR1 and CDR2 (germline): MNHNY, SVGAGI (reference sequence). The CDR3 sequence is CASREGGRASGNTIYF. CDR3 nucleotides: TGTGCCAGCAGAGAGGGGGGCAGGGCCTCTGGAAACACCATATATTTT.

The rearrangement joins TRBV19 to TRBJ2-3; TRBD1 is a possible D gene (5 bases). Germline V gene sequence: CDR1 LNHDA, CDR2 SQIVND (reference sequence). Trimming removed 5 bases from V and 6 bases from J, with 18 bases in between. The CDR3 loop spans 15 amino acids. The CDR3 here is CASSPQDTSRDTQYF. CDR3 sequence (DNA): TGTGCCAGTAGTCCCCAGGACACTTCTAGGGATACGCAGTATTTT.

The J gene is TRBJ2-1, the V gene TRBV11-2; 9 bases map to TRBD2. The germline CDR1 and CDR2 sequences are SGHAT and FQNNGV. This CDR3 comprises 16 residues. Unmatched junction bases numbered 19, after V lost 5 bases and J lost 14 bases. In DNA, the CDR3 is TGTGCCAGCAGCACCCTAGTGGGGGTTGTGACTAGCGGAAAGTTCTTC. Protein sequence: CASSTLVGVVTSGKFF.